Listed here is a single T cell receptor beta chain. The sample is drawn from a study of blood T cell repertoires in COVID-19. Per the original methods: Reference gene primer amplification in the assay estimated nucleated cell counts. This table comes from immunoSEQ multiplex PCR, and its TCRdb copy is limited to in-frame clones, with some not included. The D gene and trimming were derived from the DNA, and the V and J assignments and clone size from that table. The data contain around 190,000 clones, roughly 77% of them seen just once; the ten biggest clones take up around 5.4%. The CDR3 runs to 18 residues. Germline loops: CDR1 SGHRS, CDR2 YFSETQ. V lost 4 bases and J lost 4; bases outside the gene matches: 15.

The chain links TRBV5-1 to TRBJ1-3, with 9 bases that match TRBD1. Sequencing was performed on peripheral blood. This clonotype was obtained from a woman aged 35 to 49 with COVID-19, enrolled during active disease. CDR3 DNA: TGCGCCAGCAGCCAGGACAGGGGAAGTAAGAGTGAGGGAAACACCATATATTTT. Amino acid sequence: CASSQDRGSKSEGNTIYF.